This is a list of T cell receptor beta chains from one sample in a study of T cell responses to AZD1222 COVID-19 vaccine. Profiled with immunoSEQ multiplex PCR; TCRdb holds only in-frame clones, not every one. There are 130,000 or so clones in the sample; about nine tenths occur only once, and 6.9% lies in the top ten. The material sequenced was peripheral blood, taken on day 0 of AZD1222 vaccination. These TCRs come from an adult in good health. Both conserved end residues are part of each CDR3. D genes are given only for firm matches. Size is stated for part of the rows, as once, few or many counts, or as a class when the clone is expanded.

CDR3nt: TGTGCCAGTAGTACGGACAGAGCTTTTTCACCCCTCCACTTT; CDR3aa: CASSTDRAFSPLHF; v_gene: TRBV19; d_gene: -; j_gene: TRBJ1-6; abundance: -
CDR3nt: TGTGCCAGCAGTCAGGGGACGAAATTACGCTACGAGCAGTACTTC; CDR3aa: CASSQGTKLRYEQYF; v_gene: TRBV27; d_gene: -; j_gene: TRBJ2-7; abundance: -
CDR3nt: TGCGCCAGCAGGACAGGTGTGAACACTGAAGCTTTCTTT; CDR3aa: CASRTGVNTEAFF; v_gene: TRBV10-2; d_gene: -; j_gene: TRBJ1-1; abundance: -
CDR3nt: TGCGCCAGCAGCCCCTTCGGTCAAGAGACCCAGTACTTC; CDR3aa: CASSPFGQETQYF; v_gene: TRBV5-1; d_gene: -; j_gene: TRBJ2-5; abundance: -
CDR3nt: TGTGCCATCAGTGAGTCCGGCAGGGTAGGCTCACCCCTCCACTTT; CDR3aa: CAISESGRVGSPLHF; v_gene: TRBV10-3; d_gene: -; j_gene: TRBJ1-6; abundance: -
CDR3nt: TGTGCCAGCAGCTTAGGGGAGACGGGTCGTTCACCCCTCCACTTT; CDR3aa: CASSLGETGRSPLHF; v_gene: TRBV7-9; d_gene: -; j_gene: TRBJ1-6; abundance: -
CDR3nt: TGTGCCAGCAGTTTGTTGCCGTCACCCCTCCACTTT; CDR3aa: CASSLLPSPLHF; v_gene: TRBV28; d_gene: -; j_gene: TRBJ1-6; abundance: -
CDR3nt: TGTGCCACCAGTGATTTGGGACCGTCCTCAAATACGCAGTATTTT; CDR3aa: CATSDLGPSSNTQYF; v_gene: TRBV24-1; d_gene: -; j_gene: TRBJ2-3; abundance: -
CDR3nt: TGCGCCAGCTCAACGGGAGTCGGGTTGGGCACTGAAGCTTTCTTT; CDR3aa: CASSTGVGLGTEAFF; v_gene: TRBV10-2; d_gene: -; j_gene: TRBJ1-1; abundance: -
CDR3nt: TGTGCCAGTAGTATAATGGGGGTAACAGATACGCAGTATTTT; CDR3aa: CASSIMGVTDTQYF; v_gene: TRBV19; d_gene: -; j_gene: TRBJ2-3; abundance: -
CDR3nt: TGTGCCAGCAGTAGCCGGGACAGGGGGCCTAGAGAGCAGTACTTC; CDR3aa: CASSSRDRGPREQYF; v_gene: TRBV6-6; d_gene: TRBD1; j_gene: TRBJ2-7; abundance: few
CDR3nt: TGTGCCAGCAGTTTAGGACAGGGGGCGGGAGAGACCCAGTACTTC; CDR3aa: CASSLGQGAGETQYF; v_gene: TRBV28; d_gene: TRBD1; j_gene: TRBJ2-5; abundance: -
CDR3nt: TGTGCCAGCAGTTACCTTAGGGAAACTGAAGCTTTCTTT; CDR3aa: CASSYLRETEAFF; v_gene: TRBV6-5; d_gene: -; j_gene: TRBJ1-1; abundance: -
CDR3nt: TGTGCCAGCTCACCCCCGGGACTAGCGGGGGGCACAGATACGCAGTATTTT; CDR3aa: CASSPPGLAGGTDTQYF; v_gene: TRBV18; d_gene: TRBD2; j_gene: TRBJ2-3; abundance: -
CDR3nt: TGTGCCAGCAGTATTCCTGGGGGCACAGATACGCAGTATTTT; CDR3aa: CASSIPGGTDTQYF; v_gene: TRBV28; d_gene: -; j_gene: TRBJ2-3; abundance: -
CDR3nt: TGTGCCAGTAGTATATCGGGAGGGTCCGTCACAGATACGCAGTATTTT; CDR3aa: CASSISGGSVTDTQYF; v_gene: TRBV19; d_gene: TRBD2; j_gene: TRBJ2-3; abundance: -
CDR3nt: TGTGCCAGCACCCAGGGACGGACAATGAACACTGAAGCTTTCTTT; CDR3aa: CASTQGRTMNTEAFF; v_gene: TRBV27; d_gene: -; j_gene: TRBJ1-1; abundance: -
CDR3nt: TGTGCCAGCGACATGTCCCATAGCAATCAGCCCCAGCATTTT; CDR3aa: CASDMSHSNQPQHF; v_gene: TRBV19; d_gene: -; j_gene: TRBJ1-5; abundance: -
CDR3nt: TGTGCCAGCAGCTTTGTCGGACTAGCGGTACACGAGCAGTACTTC; CDR3aa: CASSFVGLAVHEQYF; v_gene: TRBV7-3; d_gene: TRBD2; j_gene: TRBJ2-7; abundance: -
CDR3nt: TGTGCCATCAGTGAGTCAACCCGACCGAATGAAAAACTGTTTTTT; CDR3aa: CAISESTRPNEKLFF; v_gene: TRBV10-3; d_gene: -; j_gene: TRBJ1-4; abundance: -
CDR3nt: TGTGCCAGCAGAGGGACAGGGGCCTATAATTCACCCCTCCACTTT; CDR3aa: CASRGTGAYNSPLHF; v_gene: TRBV6-5; d_gene: TRBD1; j_gene: TRBJ1-6; abundance: once
CDR3nt: TGTGCCAGCAGTTATGTCCTCTCTGGAAACACCATATATTTT; CDR3aa: CASSYVLSGNTIYF; v_gene: TRBV6-2/TRBV6-3; d_gene: -; j_gene: TRBJ1-3; abundance: -
CDR3nt: TGTGCCAGTAGTACGCAAGGGGCTTCATCCTACGAGCAGTACTTC; CDR3aa: CASSTQGASSYEQYF; v_gene: TRBV19; d_gene: -; j_gene: TRBJ2-7; abundance: -
CDR3nt: TGTGCCAGCAGTTTGAGTGGGTTAGGTGGCTACACCTTC; CDR3aa: CASSLSGLGGYTF; v_gene: TRBV12-3/TRBV12-4; d_gene: -; j_gene: TRBJ1-2; abundance: -
CDR3nt: TGTGCCAGCAGCTTGGACGGGGTTAATGAAAAACTGTTTTTT; CDR3aa: CASSLDGVNEKLFF; v_gene: TRBV5-4; d_gene: -; j_gene: TRBJ1-4; abundance: once
CDR3nt: TGCGCCAGCAGCTTCTCTGAAGAGCTGTTTTTT; CDR3aa: CASSFSEELFF; v_gene: TRBV5-1; d_gene: -; j_gene: TRBJ2-2; abundance: -
CDR3nt: TGTGCCAGCAGTGAGGCTAGCGGGGGGTTCGAGCAGTACTTC; CDR3aa: CASSEASGGFEQYF; v_gene: TRBV2; d_gene: TRBD2; j_gene: TRBJ2-7; abundance: -
CDR3nt: TGCAGCGTTGGTTCTACAAATCAGCCCCAGCATTTT; CDR3aa: CSVGSTNQPQHF; v_gene: TRBV29-1; d_gene: -; j_gene: TRBJ1-5; abundance: -
CDR3nt: TGTGCCAGCAGCTTAGGGGGCGGTCAGCCCCAGCATTTT; CDR3aa: CASSLGGGQPQHF; v_gene: TRBV2; d_gene: TRBD1; j_gene: TRBJ1-5; abundance: once
CDR3nt: TGCGCCAGCAGCCAGTCGGGACAGGGTAGACACGAGCAGTACTTC; CDR3aa: CASSQSGQGRHEQYF; v_gene: TRBV4-1; d_gene: TRBD1; j_gene: TRBJ2-7; abundance: -
CDR3nt: TGTGCCAGCAGCTTAGCTACTGGGATCTCTGGGGCCAACGTCCTGACTTTC; CDR3aa: CASSLATGISGANVLTF; v_gene: TRBV7-6; d_gene: -; j_gene: TRBJ2-6; abundance: -
CDR3nt: TGTGCCAGCAGCCAAGGGCGGGGGGGCCGATCCTACGAGCAGTACTTC; CDR3aa: CASSQGRGGRSYEQYF; v_gene: TRBV3-1/TRBV3-2; d_gene: TRBD2; j_gene: TRBJ2-7; abundance: few
CDR3nt: TGCGCCAGCAGCCAAGGGTCGGACCGGGCGGGCTATGGCTACACCTTC; CDR3aa: CASSQGSDRAGYGYTF; v_gene: TRBV4-3; d_gene: -; j_gene: TRBJ1-2; abundance: -
CDR3nt: TGTGCCAGCAGCTCAGATGGGTATGGCTACACCTTC; CDR3aa: CASSSDGYGYTF; v_gene: TRBV11-2; d_gene: -; j_gene: TRBJ1-2; abundance: -